This record concerns one TCR beta chain sequence. Its specificity is not known. This table comes from immunoSEQ multiplex PCR, and its TCRdb copy is limited to in-frame clones, with some not included. The sample carries approximately 200,000 clones, 75% to 85% recorded once. The sample comes from a study of cytomegalovirus exposure and HLA in healthy donors. Regarding the study as a whole: Confirmation in vitro established that a few CMV-associated chains were specific for CMV antigens. According to the study, roughly 180 TCR beta chains were cytomegalovirus-associated. For most TCR sequences rarity was the rule, although some public TCRs occurred in many donors. Cytomegalovirus status, reportedly, was diagnosed with high specificity and sensitivity by the classifier.

V lost 3 bases to trimming and J lost 1 base, with 7 bases between them. The CDR3 is made up of 13 amino acids. In germline, CDR1 is MGHDK, CDR2 SYGVNS. Sequenced input: PBMCs. The receptor was derived from a woman in her twenties or thirties in good health and CMV-seropositive. The chain joins TRBV25-1 to TRBJ2-7, with D unresolved. The CDR3 region is CASSDPGSYEQYF. CDR3 nucleotides: TGTGCCAGCAGTGATCCGGGTTCCTACGAGCAGTACTTC.